The next 15 T cell receptor beta chains were all read from a single sample in a study of cytomegalovirus exposure and HLA in healthy donors. TCRdb's copy holds only in-frame clones and misses some; the assay was immunoSEQ multiplex PCR. The table has around 300,000 clones, approximately 86% seen once. Sequencing was carried out using PBMCs. The receptors were gathered from a woman between 18 and 29 years old in good health and CMV-seronegative.

This chain connects TRBV7-9 to TRBJ1-1, with 8 positions matching TRBD1. The CDR3 loop spans 14 amino acids. J was trimmed by 5 bases and V by 5 bases; bases with no gene match: 7. Germline lookup yields CDR1 SEHNR and CDR2 FQNEAQ (reference sequence). DNA of the CDR3: TGTGCCAGCAGCACCTTGACAGGGGAAACTGAAGCTTTCTTT. It encodes CASSTLTGETEAFF.

The genes are TRBV12-1 and TRBJ2-4; TRBD1, the table's D call, was not compared with the DNA. TRBV12-1 is reported as a pseudogene. CDR3 size: 11 residues. CDR3 coding DNA: TGTGCCAGCAGCTCCTGGGCAGGGCCCGACTTC. This translates into CASSSWAGPDF.

The chain links TRBV29-1 to TRBJ1-2, with 10 bases fitting TRBD1. J lost 4 bases, V lost 8 bases, and 13 bases had no gene match. The CDR3 is 15 residues long. Germline CDR1 is SQVTM and CDR2 is ANQGSEA. Here the CDR3 reads CSSRQGASSIYGYTF. In nucleotides, the CDR3 is TGCAGCTCCAGACAGGGGGCGTCCAGCATCTATGGCTACACCTTC.

This CDR3 reads CASSLGQGAAREQYF. Here the CDR3 DNA reads TGTGCCAGCAGCTTGGGACAGGGGGCCGCCCGCGAGCAGTACTTC. V and J are TRBV7-2 and TRBJ2-7; 12 nucleotides line up with TRBD1. CDR3 size: 15 residues. Unmatched junction bases numbered 6, after V lost 3 bases and J lost 6 bases. CDR1 is SGHTA, CDR2 FQGNSA, per germline.

This sequence joins TRBV27 and TRBJ2-3; 9 bases fit TRBD2. The V gene end was trimmed by 5 bases and the J gene end by 2 bases; junction bases not matched to a gene: 14. Per germline, CDR1 MNHEY and CDR2 SMNVEV (reference sequence). This CDR3 comprises 18 residues. CDR3: CASSRLILAGPLTDTQYF. The CDR3 nucleotides are TGTGCCAGCAGTCGACTTATCCTAGCGGGACCACTCACAGATACGCAGTATTTT.

The rearrangement uses TRBV28 and TRBJ1-1, with 7 bases matching TRBD1. This CDR3 contains 15 residues. Germline lookup yields CDR1 MDHEN and CDR2 SYDVKM. Losses at the gene ends were 6 bases for V and 2 bases for J; bases not matched to a gene: 9. The DNA of the CDR3 is TGTGCCAGCAGGTTGGAGGGGGCTCCAAACACTGAAGCTTTCTTT. This translates into CASRLEGAPNTEAFF.

V and J are TRBV6-5 and TRBJ1-6; D might be TRBD1 (5 bases). The germline CDR1 and CDR2 sequences are MNHEY and SVGAGI. Trimming shortened V by 0 bases and J by 3 bases, and 9 bases separated the two germline ends. This CDR3 has 16 amino acids. CDR3 nucleotides: TGTGCCAGCAGTTACTCGGGGGGGATCTATAATTCACCCCTCCACTTT. Protein product: CASSYSGGIYNSPLHF.

The genes are TRBV5-1 and TRBJ2-7; TRBD2 matches at 16 bases. V dropped 0 bases and J dropped 7; count of bases not matched to a gene: 7. Looked up from germline, CDR1 is SGHRS and CDR2 is YFSETQ. The CDR3 runs 17 residues. DNA of the CDR3: TGCGCCAGCAGCTTGGAGGGACTAGCGGGAGGGGTCGGGGAGCAGTACTTC. It specifies CASSLEGLAGGVGEQYF.

The chain carries TRBV28 and TRBJ2-7, with D possibly matching TRBD2 (6 bases). CDR1 is MDHEN, CDR2 SYDVKM, per germline. The CDR3 contains 15 residues. Trimming shortened V by 7 bases and J by 1 base, and 17 bases separated the two germline ends. The CDR3 reads CASISAGTESYEQYF. In nucleotides, the CDR3 is TGTGCCAGCATATCAGCCGGGACTGAATCCTACGAGCAGTACTTC.

The CDR3 DNA reads TGTGCCAGCAGCCGCTCCCCTCTATACGAGCAGTACTTC. Translation: CASSRSPLYEQYF. The gene calls are TRBV7-2 and TRBJ2-7; D ambiguous. This CDR3 is built from 13 residues. The ends were cut back, 5 bases at V and 4 bases at J, with 12 bases in the middle. The germline CDR1 and CDR2 sequences are SGHTA and FQGNSA.

The chain carries TRBV29-1 and TRBJ2-7; TRBD1 agrees at 7 bases. J lost 3 bases, V lost 7 bases, and 9 bases had no gene match. This CDR3 comprises 13 residues. Germline-derived CDR1 and CDR2 are SQVTM and ANQGSEA. CDR3 sequence: CSAANRGYYEQYF. The CDR3 DNA reads as TGCAGCGCCGCCAACAGGGGATACTACGAGCAGTACTTC.

This clone appeared a few times. The chain recombines TRBV6-5 with TRBJ1-5; D not certain. The V end lost 2 bases, the J end lost 1 base, and 3 bases lay between the germline ends. The CDR3 has 13 amino acids. Germline CDR1 MNHEY, CDR2 SVGAGI. CDR3 nucleotides: TGTGCCAGCAGTTACCTAAGCAATCAGCCCCAGCATTTT. This codes for CASSYLSNQPQHF.

The V and J genes are TRBV30 and TRBJ1-3; no clear D gene. Trimming removed 5 bases from V and 0 bases from J, with 8 bases in between. The CDR3 is made up of 13 amino acids. Germline loops: CDR1 GTSNPN, CDR2 SVGIG (reference sequence). The DNA for the CDR3 is TGTGCCTGGGGGAGAAGCTCTGGAAACACCATATATTTT. Its translation is CAWGRSSGNTIYF.

V gene TRBV9 combines with J gene TRBJ2-2; D may be TRBD2 (6 bases). The CDR3 covers 15 residues. Per the germline V gene, CDR1 is SGDLS and CDR2 is YYNGEE. V was trimmed by 4 bases and J by 0 bases, leaving 10 bases between them. The CDR3 coding sequence is TGTGCCAGCAGCCCGCGGGACTCGAACACCGGGGAGCTGTTTTTT. Its protein product is CASSPRDSNTGELFF.

This clone was detected ten times or more. The rearrangement links TRBV5-4 to TRBJ1-1, with 8 bases lining up with TRBD1. From germline, CDR1 is SGHNT and CDR2 YYREEE (reference sequence). The CDR3 runs 16 residues. V was pared by 0 bases and J by 4 bases, with 8 bases of the junction left unmatched. CDR3 nucleotides: TGTGCCAGCAGCTTGGCCCCAGGGGGCGGGGGCACTGAAGCTTTCTTT. This translates into CASSLAPGGGGTEAFF.